This T cell receptor beta chain was identified in a study of beta chain features in type 1 diabetes. General study points: Researchers report that Type 1 diabetes patients had moderately but significantly shorter TCRB CDR3s across all four CD4+ subsets. Naive, central memory and Treg TCRB repertoires seemed to resemble each other more closely in patients than they did in healthy donors.

Investigators reverse transcribed all isolated RNA, so they sequenced expressed TCRB transcripts. Assay used: immunoSEQ multiplex PCR; TCRdb lists only in-frame clones, some missing. The sample comprises some 700,000 clones, roughly 13% of which are singletons, and around 0.022% rests with the top ten. This clone turned up a few times. Its antigen is still unknown. The germline V gene has CDR1 KGHSH and CDR2 LQKENI. V shed 3 bases and J shed 7 bases, with 12 bases lying between them. The CDR3 is 13 residues long. The sequence was collected from a young man with type 1 diabetes. V is TRBV18 and J is TRBJ1-2; TRBD1 might be the D (5 bases). Sequenced material: naive CD4+ T cells from blood. This CDR3 reads CASSPRELSGYTF. As DNA, the CDR3 is TGTGCCAGCTCACCCAGGGAACTTAGTGGCTACACCTTC.